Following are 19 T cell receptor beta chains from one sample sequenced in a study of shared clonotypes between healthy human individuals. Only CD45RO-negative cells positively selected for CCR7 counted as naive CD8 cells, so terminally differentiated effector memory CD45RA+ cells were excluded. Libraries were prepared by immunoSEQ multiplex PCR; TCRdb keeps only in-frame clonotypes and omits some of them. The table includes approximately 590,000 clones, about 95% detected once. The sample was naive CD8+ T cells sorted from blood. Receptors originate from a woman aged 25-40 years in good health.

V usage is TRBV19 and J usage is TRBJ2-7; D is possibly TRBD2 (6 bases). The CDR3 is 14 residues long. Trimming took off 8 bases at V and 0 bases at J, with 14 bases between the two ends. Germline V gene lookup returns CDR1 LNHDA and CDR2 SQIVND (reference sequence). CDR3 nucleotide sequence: TGTGCCAGTGGGAGCGCGGGGAGCTCCTACGAGCAGTACTTC. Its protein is CASGSAGSSYEQYF. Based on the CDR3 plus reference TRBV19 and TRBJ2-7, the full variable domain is DGGITQSPKYLFRKEGQNVTLSCEQNLNHDAMYWYRQDPGQGLRLIYYSQIVNDFQKGDIAEGYSVSREKKESFPLTVTSAQKNPTAFYLCASGSAGSSYEQYFGPGTRLTVT.

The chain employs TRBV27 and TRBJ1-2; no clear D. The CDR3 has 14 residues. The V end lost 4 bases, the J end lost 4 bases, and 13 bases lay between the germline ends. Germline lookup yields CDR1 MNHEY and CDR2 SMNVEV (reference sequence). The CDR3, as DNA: TGTGCCAGCAGTTCGCAGCACATGAGCTATGGCTACACCTTC. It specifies CASSSQHMSYGYTF.

The CDR3 region is CASSEKSYTGELFF. The CDR3, as DNA: TGTGCCAGCAGTGAAAAGAGCTACACCGGGGAGCTGTTTTTT. This sequence joins TRBV6-1 and TRBJ2-2, with unresolved D. CDR1 is MNHNS and CDR2 is SASEGT in the germline V gene. V was shortened by 2 bases and J by 3 bases, with 7 bases between the two germline ends. This CDR3 comprises 14 residues.

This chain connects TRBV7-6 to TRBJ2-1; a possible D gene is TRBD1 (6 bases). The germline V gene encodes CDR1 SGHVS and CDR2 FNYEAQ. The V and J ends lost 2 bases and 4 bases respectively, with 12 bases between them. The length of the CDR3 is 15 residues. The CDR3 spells CASSLLKGGYNEQFF. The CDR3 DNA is TGTGCCAGCAGCTTATTAAAAGGGGGATACAATGAGCAGTTCTTC.

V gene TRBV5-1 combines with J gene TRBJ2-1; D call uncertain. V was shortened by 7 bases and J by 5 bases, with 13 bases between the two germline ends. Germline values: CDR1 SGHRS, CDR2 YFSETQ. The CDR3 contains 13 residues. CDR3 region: CASRVPDNNEQFF. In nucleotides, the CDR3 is TGCGCCAGCCGGGTCCCGGATAACAATGAGCAGTTCTTC.

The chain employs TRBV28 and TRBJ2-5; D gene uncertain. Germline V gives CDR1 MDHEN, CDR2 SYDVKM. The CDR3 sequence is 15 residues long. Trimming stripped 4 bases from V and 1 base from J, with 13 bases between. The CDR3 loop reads CASSSPPSAQETQYF. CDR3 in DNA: TGTGCCAGCAGTTCTCCCCCCAGCGCCCAAGAGACCCAGTACTTC.

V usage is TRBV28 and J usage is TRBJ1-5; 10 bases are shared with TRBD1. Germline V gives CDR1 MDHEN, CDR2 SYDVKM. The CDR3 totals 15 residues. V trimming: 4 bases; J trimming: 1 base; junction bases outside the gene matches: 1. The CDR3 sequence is CASSWTGGSNQPQHF. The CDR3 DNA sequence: TGTGCCAGCAGTTGGACAGGGGGAAGCAATCAGCCCCAGCATTTT.

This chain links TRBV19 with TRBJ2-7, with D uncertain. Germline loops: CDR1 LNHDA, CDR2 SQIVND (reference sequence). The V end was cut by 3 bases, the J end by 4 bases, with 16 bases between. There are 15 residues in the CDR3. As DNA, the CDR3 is TGTGCCAGTAGTATGACGACCGGTGAACTATACGAGCAGTACTTC. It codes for CASSMTTGELYEQYF. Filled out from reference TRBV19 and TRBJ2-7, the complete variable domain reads DGGITQSPKYLFRKEGQNVTLSCEQNLNHDAMYWYRQDPGQGLRLIYYSQIVNDFQKGDIAEGYSVSREKKESFPLTVTSAQKNPTAFYLCASSMTTGELYEQYFGPGTRLTVT.

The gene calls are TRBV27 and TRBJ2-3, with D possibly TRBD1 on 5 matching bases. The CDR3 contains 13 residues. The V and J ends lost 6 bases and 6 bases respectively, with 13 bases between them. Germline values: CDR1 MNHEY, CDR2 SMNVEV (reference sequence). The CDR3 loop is CASSRVWWDTQYF. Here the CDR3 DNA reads TGTGCCAGCAGCAGGGTCTGGTGGGATACGCAGTATTTT.

CDR3 residues: CASSVTSGTYLAKNIQYF. The CDR3 bases are TGTGCCAGCAGTGTGACTAGCGGGACGTACTTAGCCAAAAACATTCAGTACTTC. The J gene is TRBJ2-4, the V gene TRBV28; 11 bases are shared with TRBD2. This CDR3 is built from 18 residues. Germline-derived CDR1 and CDR2 are MDHEN and SYDVKM. J gave up 0 bases and V 5 bases, and 9 bases lay outside the gene matches.

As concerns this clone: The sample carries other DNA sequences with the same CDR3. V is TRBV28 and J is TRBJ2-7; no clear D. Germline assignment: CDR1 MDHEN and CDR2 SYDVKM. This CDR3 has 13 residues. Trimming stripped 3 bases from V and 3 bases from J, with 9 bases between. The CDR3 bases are TGTGCCAGCAGTTTTCCCGAGAGCTACGAGCAGTACTTC. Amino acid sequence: CASSFPESYEQYF.

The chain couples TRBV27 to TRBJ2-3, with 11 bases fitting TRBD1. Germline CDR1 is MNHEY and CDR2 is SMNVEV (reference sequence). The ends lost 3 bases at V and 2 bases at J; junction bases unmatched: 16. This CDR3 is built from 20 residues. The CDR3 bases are TGTGCCAGCAGTTTGGGTGGGACAGGGGGACACAACTTATACACAGATACGCAGTATTTT. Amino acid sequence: CASSLGGTGGHNLYTDTQYF.

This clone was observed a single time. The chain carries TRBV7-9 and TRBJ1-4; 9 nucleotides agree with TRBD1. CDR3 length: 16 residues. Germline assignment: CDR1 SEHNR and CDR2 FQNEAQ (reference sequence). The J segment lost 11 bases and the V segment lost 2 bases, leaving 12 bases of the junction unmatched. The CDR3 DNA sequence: TGTGCCAGCAGCTTAACCGGGACAGGGAAAACGGATAAACTGTTTTTT. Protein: CASSLTGTGKTDKLFF.

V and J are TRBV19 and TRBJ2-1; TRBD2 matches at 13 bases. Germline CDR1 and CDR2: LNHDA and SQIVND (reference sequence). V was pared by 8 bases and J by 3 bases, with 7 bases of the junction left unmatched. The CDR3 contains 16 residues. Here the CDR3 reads CASGLGLAGYYNEQFF. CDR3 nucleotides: TGTGCCAGTGGTTTGGGACTAGCGGGATACTACAATGAGCAGTTCTTC.

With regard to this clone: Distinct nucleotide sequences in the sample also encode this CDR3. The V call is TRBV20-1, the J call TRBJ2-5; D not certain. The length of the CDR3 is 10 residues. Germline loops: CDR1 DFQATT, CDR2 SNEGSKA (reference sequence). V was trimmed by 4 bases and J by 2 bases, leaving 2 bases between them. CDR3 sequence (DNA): TGCAGTGCTACACAAGAGACCCAGTACTTC. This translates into CSATQETQYF.

CDR3 loop: CASSRDYSPDTQYF. The CDR3, as DNA: TGTGCCAGTAGTCGGGACTACTCCCCAGATACGCAGTATTTT. The chain couples TRBV19 to TRBJ2-3, with 7 bases aligning to TRBD2. Germline V gives CDR1 LNHDA, CDR2 SQIVND (reference sequence). J lost 4 bases, V lost 5 bases, and 6 bases had no gene match. The CDR3 spans 14 residues.

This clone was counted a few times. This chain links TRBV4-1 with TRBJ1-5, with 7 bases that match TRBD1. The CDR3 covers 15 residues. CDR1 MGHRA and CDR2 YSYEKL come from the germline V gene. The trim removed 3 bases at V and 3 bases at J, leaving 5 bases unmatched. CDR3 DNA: TGCGCCAGCAGCCAGGGAAGGGGGCCCAATCAGCCCCAGCATTTT. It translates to CASSQGRGPNQPQHF.

CDR3 coding DNA: TGCAGCGTCAAGGGGGGGACAAACTACGAGCAGTACTTC. Amino acid sequence: CSVKGGTNYEQYF. The chain joins TRBV29-1 to TRBJ2-7, with D possibly TRBD2 on 7 matching bases. The CDR3 is made up of 13 amino acids. Germline CDR1 is SQVTM and CDR2 is ANQGSEA. V shed 6 bases and J shed 3 bases, with 15 bases lying between them.

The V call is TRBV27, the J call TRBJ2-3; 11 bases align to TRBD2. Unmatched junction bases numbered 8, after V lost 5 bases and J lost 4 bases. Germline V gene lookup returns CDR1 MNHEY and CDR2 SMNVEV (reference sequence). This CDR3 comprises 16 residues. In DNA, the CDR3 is TGTGCCAGCAGTCCGCTGCTAGCGGGAGGACCAGATACGCAGTATTTT. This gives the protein CASSPLLAGGPDTQYF.